This T cell receptor beta chain stems from a study of T-cell memory formation after mild COVID-19. Overall study findings and caveats: Of the contracting clones, CD4+ ones lay mainly in CM and EM, and CD8+ ones in EMRA.

A note on this clonotype: As yet, its antigen is unknown.

TCRdb processed the 5' RACE reads anew with MiXCR; each CDR3 protein has one entry. The top ten clones hold around 12% of a sample with 400,000 to 550,000 distinct CDR3 sequences, approximately 23% of them seen once. The receptor was derived from an adult woman who had mild COVID-19 (a few samples of this study predate the infection). Cell type and time point are not known. The sequenced material came from PBMCs or a T cell subset sorted from them (not recorded which).

This chain's CDR3 is CASSYSDRTEAFF. The CDR3 DNA sequence: TGTGCCAGCAGTTACTCGGATCGGACAGAAGCTTTCTTT. V gene TRBV6-5 combines with J gene TRBJ1-1, with D perhaps TRBD1 (5 bases). Germline V CDR1 and CDR2: MNHEY, SVGAGI. The V end was cut by 0 bases, the J end by 8 bases, with 10 bases between. The CDR3 contains 13 residues.